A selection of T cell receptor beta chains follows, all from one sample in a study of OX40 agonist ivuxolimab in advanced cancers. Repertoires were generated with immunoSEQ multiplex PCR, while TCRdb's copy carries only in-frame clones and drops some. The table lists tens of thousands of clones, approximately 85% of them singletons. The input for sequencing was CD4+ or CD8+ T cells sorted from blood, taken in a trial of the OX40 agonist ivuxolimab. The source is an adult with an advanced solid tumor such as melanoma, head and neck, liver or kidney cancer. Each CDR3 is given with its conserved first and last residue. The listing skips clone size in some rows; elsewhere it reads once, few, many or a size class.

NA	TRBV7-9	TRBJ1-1	CASSSVAGVAEAFF
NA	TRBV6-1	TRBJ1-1	CASSEAGGGTEAFF
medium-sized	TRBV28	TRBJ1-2	CASTWEGANVYGYTF
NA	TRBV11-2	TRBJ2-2	CASSLIGATGELFF
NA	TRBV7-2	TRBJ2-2	CASSSGTGDTGELFF
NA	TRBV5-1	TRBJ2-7	CASSFGIEQYF
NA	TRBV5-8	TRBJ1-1	CASSSRDRVQNTEAFF
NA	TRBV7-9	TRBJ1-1	CASSLVLGRADTEAFF
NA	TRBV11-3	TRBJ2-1	CASSRDLYNEQFF
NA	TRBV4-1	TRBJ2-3	CASSQGTHSSTDTQYF
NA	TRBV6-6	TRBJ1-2	CASSYSVTGEYGYTF
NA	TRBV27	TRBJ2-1	CASSRGGNEQFF
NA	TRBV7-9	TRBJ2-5	CAFGSSGRKVGETQYF
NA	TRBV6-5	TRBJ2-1	CASSYSSMNEQFF
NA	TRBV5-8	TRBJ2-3	CASSLVTDTQYF
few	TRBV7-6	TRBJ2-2	CASSFPHRGDTGELFF
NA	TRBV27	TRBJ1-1	CASSLIIGRANTEAFF
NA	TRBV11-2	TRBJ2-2	CASSLVIGRGLGRSGELFF
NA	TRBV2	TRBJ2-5	CASSPPQGSQETQYF
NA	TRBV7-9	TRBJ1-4	CASSPSEKLFF
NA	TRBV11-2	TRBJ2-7	CASSLDREQYF
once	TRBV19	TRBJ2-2	CASSGSGGINGELFF
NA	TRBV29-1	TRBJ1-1	CSVAGGAMNTEAFF
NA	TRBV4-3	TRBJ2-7	CASSQGETGAYEQYF
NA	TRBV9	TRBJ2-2	CASSPWTGDGELFF
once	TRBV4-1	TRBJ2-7	CASSQAGVPYEQYF
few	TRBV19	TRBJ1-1	CASSIGTGATEAFF
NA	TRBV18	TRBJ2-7	CASSPNSYEQYF
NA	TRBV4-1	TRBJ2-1	CASSQLVNEQFF
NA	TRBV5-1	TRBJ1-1	CASSAGMTEAFF
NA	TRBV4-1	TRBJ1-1	CASSQEPGWTEAFF
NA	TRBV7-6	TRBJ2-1	CASGTNEQFF
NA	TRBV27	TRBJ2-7	CASSFGGTSYEQYF
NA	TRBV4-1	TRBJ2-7	CASSQGTADSYEQYF
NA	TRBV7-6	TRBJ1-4	CASSSERGLNEKLFF
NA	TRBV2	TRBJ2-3	CASSEYGATGRSTDTQYF
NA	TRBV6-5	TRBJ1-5	CASSWGGDQPQHF
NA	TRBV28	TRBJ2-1	CASSFQGPMQFF
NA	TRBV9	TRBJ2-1	CASSAGGGSSSGSLRFF
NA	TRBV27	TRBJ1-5	CASSLFGAPNQPQHF
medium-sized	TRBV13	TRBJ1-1	CASSLGGTANTEAFF
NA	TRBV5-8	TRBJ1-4	CASSLGRGGEATNEKLFF
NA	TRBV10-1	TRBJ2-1	CASSEPPGQGATNEQFF
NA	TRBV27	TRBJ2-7	CASATGGAVGEQYF
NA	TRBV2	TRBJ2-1	CASRDLSGYNEQFF
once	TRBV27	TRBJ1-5	CASRTGYSNQPQHF
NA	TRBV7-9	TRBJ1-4	CASSAGLEEKLFF
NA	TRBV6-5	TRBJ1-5	CASSSTGDEDNQPQHF
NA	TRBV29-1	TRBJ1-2	CSVPRGDYGYTF
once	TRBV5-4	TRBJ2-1	CASSTTETNEQFF
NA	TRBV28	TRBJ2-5	CASSSPLTSGQETQYF